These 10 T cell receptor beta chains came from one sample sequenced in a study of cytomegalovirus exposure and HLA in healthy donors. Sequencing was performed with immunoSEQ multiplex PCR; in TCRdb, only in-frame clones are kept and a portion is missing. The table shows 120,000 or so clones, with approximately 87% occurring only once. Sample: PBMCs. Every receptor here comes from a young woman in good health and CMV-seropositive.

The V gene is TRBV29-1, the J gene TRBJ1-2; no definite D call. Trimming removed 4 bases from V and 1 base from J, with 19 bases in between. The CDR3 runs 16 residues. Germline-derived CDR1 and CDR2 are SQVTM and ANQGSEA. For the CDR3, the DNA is TGCAGCGTTGGGAGGGCGATCGCTACCGATAACTATGGCTACACCTTC. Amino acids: CSVGRAIATDNYGYTF.

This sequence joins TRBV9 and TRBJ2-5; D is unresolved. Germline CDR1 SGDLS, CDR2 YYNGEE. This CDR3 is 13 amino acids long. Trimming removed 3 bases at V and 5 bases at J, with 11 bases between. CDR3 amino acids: CASSANLMETQYF. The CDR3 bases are TGTGCCAGCAGCGCCAACTTGATGGAGACCCAGTACTTC.

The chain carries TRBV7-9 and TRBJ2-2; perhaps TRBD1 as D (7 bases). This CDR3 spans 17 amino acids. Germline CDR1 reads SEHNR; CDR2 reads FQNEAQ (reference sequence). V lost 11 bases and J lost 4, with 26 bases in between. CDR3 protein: CALQTGLREHFTGELFF. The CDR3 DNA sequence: TGTGCCCTTCAGACAGGGCTACGGGAGCACTTCACCGGGGAGCTGTTTTTT.

The DNA for the CDR3 is TGTGCCTGGAGATGGACAGCTGGGGCCAACGTCCTGACTTTC. Translated, it gives CAWRWTAGANVLTF. J is TRBJ2-6 and V is TRBV30; the D gene is possibly TRBD1 (6 bases). Germline V gene lookup returns CDR1 GTSNPN and CDR2 SVGIG (reference sequence). V was clipped by 3 bases and J by 2 bases, with 8 bases between them. This CDR3 spans 14 amino acids.

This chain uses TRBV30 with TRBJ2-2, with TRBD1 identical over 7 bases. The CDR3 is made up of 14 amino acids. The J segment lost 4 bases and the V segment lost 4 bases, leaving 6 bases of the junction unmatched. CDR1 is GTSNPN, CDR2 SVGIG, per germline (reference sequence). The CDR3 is CAWNLQGITGELFF. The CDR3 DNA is TGTGCCTGGAATCTACAGGGGATCACCGGGGAGCTGTTTTTT.

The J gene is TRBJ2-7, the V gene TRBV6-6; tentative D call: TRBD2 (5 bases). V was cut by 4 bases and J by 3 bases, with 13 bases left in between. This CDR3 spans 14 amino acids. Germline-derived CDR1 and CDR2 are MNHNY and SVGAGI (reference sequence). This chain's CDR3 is CASSSRAVDYEQYF. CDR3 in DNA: TGTGCCAGCAGTTCCCGAGCGGTAGACTACGAGCAGTACTTC.

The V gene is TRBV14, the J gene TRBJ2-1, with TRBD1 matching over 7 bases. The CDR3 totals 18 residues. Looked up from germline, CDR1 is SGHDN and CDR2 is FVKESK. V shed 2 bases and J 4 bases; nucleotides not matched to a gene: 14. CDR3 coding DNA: TGTGCCAGCAGCCAACCTCGACAGGGAATAGTGACATACAATGAGCAGTTCTTC. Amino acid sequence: CASSQPRQGIVTYNEQFF. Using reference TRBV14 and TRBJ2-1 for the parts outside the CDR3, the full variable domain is EAGVTQFPSHSVIEKGQTVTLRCDPISGHDNLYWYRRVMGKEIKFLLHFVKESKQDESGMPNNRFLAERTGGTYSTLKVQPAELEDSGVYFCASSQPRQGIVTYNEQFFGPGTRLTVL.

The CDR3 region has the DNA TGTGCCAGCTCACCGCGACAGGGGAAGTGGGGAACTGAAGCTTTCTTT. This sequence encodes CASSPRQGKWGTEAFF. The chain is built from TRBV18 and TRBJ1-1; 8 bases fit TRBD1. J was trimmed by 5 bases and V by 3 bases; bases with no gene match: 11. This CDR3 spans 16 amino acids. Germline CDR1 is KGHSH and CDR2 is LQKENI.

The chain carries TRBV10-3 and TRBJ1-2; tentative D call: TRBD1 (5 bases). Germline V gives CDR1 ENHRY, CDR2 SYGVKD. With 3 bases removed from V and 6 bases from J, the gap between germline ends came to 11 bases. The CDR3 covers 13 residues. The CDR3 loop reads CAISEFRGDGYTF. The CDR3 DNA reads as TGTGCCATCAGTGAATTTCGGGGGGATGGCTACACCTTC.

CDR3 nucleotide sequence: TGTGCCAGCAGTTCCAGGGGTCCTGGGGCCAACGTCCTGACTTTC. Protein product: CASSSRGPGANVLTF. The chain uses TRBV6-6 and TRBJ2-6; possibly TRBD1 for D (6 bases). CDR1 and CDR2 from the germline V gene are MNHNY and SVGAGI (reference sequence). The CDR3 is 15 residues long. Deletions cut 4 bases from V and 2 bases from J, with 9 bases between.